A single sample is the source of the 4 T cell receptor beta chains below, sequenced in a study of CD8+ T cells in alopecia areata. Documented treatment: oral pan-JAK inhibitor, 5-10 mg twice daily. Extracted RNA was reverse transcribed, and the resulting cDNA served as sequencing template. Data came from immunoSEQ multiplex PCR; TCRdb stores just in-frame clones and leaves some out. This sample has more than 200,000 clones, with about 40% found just once. Sequences were derived from CD4+ T cells sorted from blood, sampled around week 36, from a patient treated with tofacitinib. Receptors were obtained from a human donor with alopecia areata.

The chain carries TRBV11-1 and TRBJ2-1; possibly TRBD2 for D (6 bases). V was pared by 2 bases and J by 4 bases, with 15 bases between. The CDR3 consists of 16 residues. Germline V gives CDR1 SGHAT, CDR2 FQDESV (reference sequence). CDR3 loop: CASSLLGGKSYNEQFF. The DNA for the CDR3 is TGTGCCAGCAGCTTATTGGGCGGGAAGAGTTACAATGAGCAGTTCTTC.

This rearrangement joins TRBV28 to TRBJ2-3; the D is unclear. Germline CDR1 and CDR2: MDHEN and SYDVKM. There are 12 residues in the CDR3. V dropped 6 bases and J dropped 4 bases, with 8 bases sitting between them. The CDR3 loop is CASRAAADTQYF. The CDR3 DNA sequence: TGTGCCAGCAGGGCCGCGGCAGATACGCAGTATTTT.

The chain links TRBV29-1 to TRBJ2-2; 10 nucleotides agree with TRBD2. Germline CDR1 SQVTM, CDR2 ANQGSEA. J was trimmed by 6 bases and V by 0 bases; bases with no gene match: 4. This CDR3 comprises 15 residues. The CDR3 coding sequence is TGCAGCGTTGAAGAAAGCGGGAGGGCCTCCGGGGAGCTGTTTTTT. It yields the protein CSVEESGRASGELFF.

The sample holds many counts of this clone. This chain joins TRBV7-6 and TRBJ1-1; perhaps TRBD1 as D (6 bases). Per germline, CDR1 SGHVS and CDR2 FNYEAQ. Trimming cost V 1 base and J 11 bases, with 11 bases left between them. The CDR3 runs to 12 residues. The CDR3 region has the DNA TGTGCCAGCAGCTTAGTAACAGGGTATGCTTTCTTT. It codes for CASSLVTGYAFF.